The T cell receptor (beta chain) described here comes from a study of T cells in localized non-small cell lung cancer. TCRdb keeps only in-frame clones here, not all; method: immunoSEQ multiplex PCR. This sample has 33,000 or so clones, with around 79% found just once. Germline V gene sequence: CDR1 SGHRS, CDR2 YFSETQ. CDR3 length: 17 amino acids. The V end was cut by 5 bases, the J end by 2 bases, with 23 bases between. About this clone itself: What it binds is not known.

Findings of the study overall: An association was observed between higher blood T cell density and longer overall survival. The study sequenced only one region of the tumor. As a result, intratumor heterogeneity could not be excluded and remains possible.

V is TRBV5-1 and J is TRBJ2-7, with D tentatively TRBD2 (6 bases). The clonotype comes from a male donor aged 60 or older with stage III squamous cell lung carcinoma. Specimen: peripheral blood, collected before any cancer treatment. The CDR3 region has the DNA TGCGCCAGCAGGTTAGTCATTGGACCGGGGGTAACCTACGAGCAGTACTTC. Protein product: CASRLVIGPGVTYEQYF.